Listed here is a single T cell receptor beta chain. Germline values: CDR1 LGHNA, CDR2 YSLEER. The V and J ends lost 4 bases and 0 bases respectively, with 15 bases between them. The CDR3 covers 16 residues. This record comes from a study of blood T cell repertoires in COVID-19. The wider study: Specimens from acute and convalescent COVID-19 originated in the United States, Italy and Spain. PBMCs, B-cell-depleted T cells, or T cells provided the cDNA or gDNA that made up the material.

As processed by the authors: Reference gene primer amplification in the assay estimated nucleated cell counts. Clones were sequenced by immunoSEQ multiplex PCR, and TCRdb holds only the in-frame ones, with some missing. V and J calls and clone size are given by that table; D and trimming were obtained from the DNA. Of around 300,000 clones listed, more than 75% are singletons. V usage is TRBV4-3 and J usage is TRBJ1-2; possibly TRBD1 for D (6 bases). What was sequenced was peripheral blood. This clonotype was sampled from a man in his forties or fifties with active or convalescent COVID-19. CDR3 bases: TGCGCCAGCAGCCTTGTAAGGGGGACACCTAACTATGGCTACACCTTC. It encodes CASSLVRGTPNYGYTF.